This TCR beta chain was captured in a study of blood T cell repertoires in COVID-19. CDR1 and CDR2 from the germline V gene are LGHDT and YNNKEL (reference sequence). The V gene end was trimmed by 6 bases and the J gene end by 3 bases; junction bases not matched to a gene: 4. This CDR3 is built from 14 residues. Repertoires were generated with immunoSEQ multiplex PCR, while TCRdb's copy carries only in-frame clones and drops some. The sample has a few hundred thousand clones, 80% to 90% seen once. This TCR was sampled from a man aged 50-59 years with active or convalescent COVID-19. The J gene is TRBJ2-5, the V gene TRBV3-1 (or the pseudogene TRBV3-2); 10 nucleotides align to TRBD2. Specimen: peripheral blood. CDR3: CASSYSGGKETQYF. CDR3 coding DNA: TGTGCCAGCAGTTATAGCGGGGGGAAAGAGACCCAGTACTTC.